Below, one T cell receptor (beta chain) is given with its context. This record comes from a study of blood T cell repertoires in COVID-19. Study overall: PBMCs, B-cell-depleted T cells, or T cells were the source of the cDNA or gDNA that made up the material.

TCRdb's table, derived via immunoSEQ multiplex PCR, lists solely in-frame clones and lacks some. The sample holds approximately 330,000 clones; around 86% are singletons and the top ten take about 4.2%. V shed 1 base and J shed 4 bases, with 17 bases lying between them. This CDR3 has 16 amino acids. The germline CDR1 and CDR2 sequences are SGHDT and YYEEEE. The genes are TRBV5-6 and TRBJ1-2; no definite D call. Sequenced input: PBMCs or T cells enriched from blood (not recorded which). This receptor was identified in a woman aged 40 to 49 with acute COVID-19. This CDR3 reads CASSLNLPGSRYGYTF. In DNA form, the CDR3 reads TGTGCCAGCAGCTTGAACCTTCCGGGATCACGCTATGGCTACACCTTC.